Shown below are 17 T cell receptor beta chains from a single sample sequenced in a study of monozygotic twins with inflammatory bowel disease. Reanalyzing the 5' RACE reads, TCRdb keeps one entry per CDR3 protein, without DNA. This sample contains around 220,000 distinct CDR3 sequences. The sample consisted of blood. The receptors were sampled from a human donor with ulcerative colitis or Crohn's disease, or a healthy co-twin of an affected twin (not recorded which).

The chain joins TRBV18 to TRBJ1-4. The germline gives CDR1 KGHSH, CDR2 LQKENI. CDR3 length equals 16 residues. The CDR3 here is CASSPSGEGTNEKLFF.

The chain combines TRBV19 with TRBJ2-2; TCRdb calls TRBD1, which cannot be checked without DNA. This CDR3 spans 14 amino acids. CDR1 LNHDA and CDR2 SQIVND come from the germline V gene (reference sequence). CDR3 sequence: CASSNQGIGGELFF. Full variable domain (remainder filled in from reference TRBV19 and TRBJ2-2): DGGITQSPKYLFRKEGQNVTLSCEQNLNHDAMYWYRQDPGQGLRLIYYSQIVNDFQKGDIAEGYSVSREKKESFPLTVTSAQKNPTAFYLCASSNQGIGGELFFGEGSRLTVL.

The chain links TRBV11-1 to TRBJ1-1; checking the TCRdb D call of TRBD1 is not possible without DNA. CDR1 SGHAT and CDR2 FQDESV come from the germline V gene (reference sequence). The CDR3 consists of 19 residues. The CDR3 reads CASSLVLWAGGALNTEAFF.

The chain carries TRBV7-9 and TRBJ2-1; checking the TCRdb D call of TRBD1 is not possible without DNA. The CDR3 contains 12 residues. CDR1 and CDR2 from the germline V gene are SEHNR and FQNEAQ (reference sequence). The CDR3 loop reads CASSSMGEIQFF.

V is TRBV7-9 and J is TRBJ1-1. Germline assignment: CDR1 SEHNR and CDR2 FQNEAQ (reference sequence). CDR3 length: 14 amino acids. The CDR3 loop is CASSSNTGNTEAFF. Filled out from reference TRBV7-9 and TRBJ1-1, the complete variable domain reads DTGVSQNPRHKITKRGQNVTFRCDPISEHNRLYWYRQTLGQGPEFLTYFQNEAQLEKSRLLSDRFSAERPKGSFSTLEIQRTEQGDSAMYLCASSSNTGNTEAFFGQGTRLTVV.

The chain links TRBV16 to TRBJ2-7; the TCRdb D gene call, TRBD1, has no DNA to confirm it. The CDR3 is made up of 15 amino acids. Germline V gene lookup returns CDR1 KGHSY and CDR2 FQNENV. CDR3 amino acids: CASSLSARGGDEQYF.

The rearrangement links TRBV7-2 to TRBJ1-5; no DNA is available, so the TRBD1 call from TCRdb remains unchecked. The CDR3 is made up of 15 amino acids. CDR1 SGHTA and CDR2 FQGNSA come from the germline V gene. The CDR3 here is CASSLYSGGNQPQHF.

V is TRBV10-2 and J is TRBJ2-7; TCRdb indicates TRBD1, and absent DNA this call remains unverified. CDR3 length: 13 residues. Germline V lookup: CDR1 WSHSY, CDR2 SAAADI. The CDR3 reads CASRTTGTYEQYF.

The CDR3 reads CASRDHNEQFF. The chain is built from TRBV28 and TRBJ2-1. This CDR3 has 11 residues. From germline, CDR1 is MDHEN and CDR2 SYDVKM.

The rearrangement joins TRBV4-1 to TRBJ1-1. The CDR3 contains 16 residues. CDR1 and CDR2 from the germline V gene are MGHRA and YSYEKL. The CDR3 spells CASSQDFNRGNTEAFF.

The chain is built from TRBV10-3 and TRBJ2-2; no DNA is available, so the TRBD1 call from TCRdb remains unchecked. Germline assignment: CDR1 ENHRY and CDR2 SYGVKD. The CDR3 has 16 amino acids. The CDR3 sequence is CAISEQGARNTGELFF.

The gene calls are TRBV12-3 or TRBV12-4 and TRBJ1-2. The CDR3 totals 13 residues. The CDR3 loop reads CASSLVGNYGYTF.

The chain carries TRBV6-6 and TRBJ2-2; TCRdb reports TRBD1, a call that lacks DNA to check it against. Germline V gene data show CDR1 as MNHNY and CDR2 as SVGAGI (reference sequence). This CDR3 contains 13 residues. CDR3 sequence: CASSGGNTGELFF.

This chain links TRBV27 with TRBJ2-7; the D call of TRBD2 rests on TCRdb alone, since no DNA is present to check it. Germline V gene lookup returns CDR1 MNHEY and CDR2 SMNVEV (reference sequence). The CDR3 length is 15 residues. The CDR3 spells CASSPLIAGVGEQYF.

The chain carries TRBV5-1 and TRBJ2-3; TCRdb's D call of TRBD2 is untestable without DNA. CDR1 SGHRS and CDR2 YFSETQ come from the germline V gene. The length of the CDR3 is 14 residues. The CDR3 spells CASSSRVNTDTQYF.

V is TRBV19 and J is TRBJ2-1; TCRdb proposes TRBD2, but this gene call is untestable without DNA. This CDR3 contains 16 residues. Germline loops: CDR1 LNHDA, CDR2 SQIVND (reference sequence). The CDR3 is CASRKGSSGGAGEQFF.

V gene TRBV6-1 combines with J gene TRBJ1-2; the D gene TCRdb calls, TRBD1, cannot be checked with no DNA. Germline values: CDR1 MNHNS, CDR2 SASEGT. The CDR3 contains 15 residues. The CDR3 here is CASTFRGGAVYGYTF.